This T cell receptor beta chain was recorded in a study of T cells in Graves' hyperthyroidism and ophthalmopathy. This CDR3 is built from 14 residues. Germline CDR1 LNHDA, CDR2 SQIVND (reference sequence). V lost 5 bases and J lost 6, with 16 bases in between. Used for diagnoses were clinical symptoms, serum thyroxine and TRAb, thyroid ultrasound and orbital computed tomography. The TCR beta CDR3 regions underwent amplification using RNA transcripts as the source. Initially, a first-round RT-PCR of the TCR CDR3 employed the HTBI primer set. TCRdb ran MiXCR on the multiplex PCR reads and lists one entry per CDR3 protein. This table holds about 690,000 distinct CDR3 sequences, approximately 15% found once.

Material for sequencing was blood. The chain recombines TRBV19 with TRBJ1-2; D not certain. This clonotype originated in a man aged 45-65 years with Graves' hyperthyroidism. The CDR3 sequence is CASSDDLGRDGYTF. The CDR3 DNA reads TGTGCCAGTAGTGATGACTTAGGGCGGGATGGCTACACCTTC.